One sample yielded the 3 T cell receptor beta chains listed below, sequenced in a study of blood T cells in healthy people across ages. A J-beta primer mix and a sample-barcoded 5' primer were used in a second PCR of roughly 6 to 11 cycles. A single record per CDR3 protein comes from TCRdb applying MiXCR to the 5' RACE reads. The sample holds 850,000 to 950,000 distinct CDR3 sequences, 25% to 35% seen once. Sequences were obtained from blood. Receptors originate from an elderly woman in good health.

This clonotype has at least ten counts. In nucleotides, the CDR3 is TGTGCCAGCAGCCCCGACGGTATCCTGGGTCGGCAGTTCTTC. Protein: CASSPDGILGRQFF. The rearrangement links TRBV7-2 to TRBJ2-1; D not certain. The CDR3 consists of 14 residues. Trimming removed 5 bases at V and 12 bases at J, with 20 bases between. CDR1 SGHTA and CDR2 FQGNSA come from the germline V gene.

CDR3 sequence (DNA): TGTGCCAGCAGCCTGATCAACAGGTTTCACTATGGCTACACCTTC. It codes for CASSLINRFHYGYTF. The rearrangement links TRBV6-6 to TRBJ1-2; TRBD1 is a possible D gene (5 bases). V lost 6 bases and J lost 3, with 17 bases in between. Germline V gene data show CDR1 as MNHNY and CDR2 as SVGAGI (reference sequence). This CDR3 has 15 residues.

CDR3 coding DNA: TGCGCCAGCAGCCAAGATTTGACGGGAGGAGGGACAGATACGCAGTATTTT. As protein: CASSQDLTGGGTDTQYF. V gene TRBV4-3 combines with J gene TRBJ2-3; the match to TRBD2 covers 7 bases. The CDR3 contains 17 residues. Germline loops: CDR1 LGHNA, CDR2 YSLEER. Trimming took 0 bases from V and 3 from J; bases not matched to a gene: 9.